This passage covers 24 T cell receptor beta chains from one sample sequenced in a study of human thymus T cells. The method was immunoSEQ multiplex PCR; TCRdb's version includes in-frame clones alone and lacks a portion of them. The sample has tens of thousands of clones, 95% seen once. The thymus was resected at corrective cardiac surgery. Specimen: thymus tissue. The receptors come from a girl less than two years old with a congenital heart defect but otherwise immunologically healthy.

The chain couples TRBV10-2 to TRBJ1-2, with D maybe TRBD1 (5 bases). V lost 0 bases and J 4 bases, leaving 15 bases between the germline ends. Germline assignment: CDR1 WSHSY and CDR2 SAAADI. The CDR3 has 16 residues. In DNA, the CDR3 is TGCGCCAGCAGTGAGTCGACGGGGGGGGTTGGCTATGGCTACACCTTC. It specifies CASSESTGGVGYGYTF.

This chain links TRBV28 with TRBJ2-3; 7 nucleotides match TRBD2. Germline V gene data show CDR1 as MDHEN and CDR2 as SYDVKM. V was pared by 3 bases and J by 5 bases, with 8 bases of the junction left unmatched. CDR3 length: 15 residues. The CDR3 is CASSFPSGTRDTQYF. The CDR3 DNA is TGTGCCAGCAGTTTCCCCAGCGGGACCCGAGATACGCAGTATTTT.

The chain links TRBV7-2 to TRBJ2-3, with 8 nucleotides matching TRBD2. V lost 0 bases, J lost 6 bases, and 8 bases stayed unmatched. The CDR3 covers 16 residues. Germline assignment: CDR1 SGHTA and CDR2 FQGNSA. CDR3 coding DNA: TGTGCCAGCAGCTTAGCGGGAGTAGCGGGAAACGATACGCAGTATTTT. Its protein product is CASSLAGVAGNDTQYF.

The chain joins TRBV7-2 to TRBJ1-5, with TRBD1 matching over 8 bases. J lost 6 bases, V lost 5 bases, and 6 bases had no gene match. The CDR3 covers 14 residues. Germline CDR1 and CDR2: SGHTA and FQGNSA. CDR3 residues: CASSPGQGFQPQHF. The DNA of the CDR3 is TGTGCCAGCAGCCCCGGACAGGGTTTTCAGCCCCAGCATTTT.

This rearrangement joins TRBV4-2 to TRBJ2-1, with 15 bases matching TRBD2. Germline CDR1 is LGHNA and CDR2 is YNFKEQ. Unmatched junction bases numbered 7, after V lost 0 bases and J lost 7 bases. The CDR3 contains 18 residues. CDR3 sequence reads: CASSQDGTSGRLENEQFF. For the CDR3, the DNA is TGTGCCAGCAGCCAAGATGGGACTAGCGGGAGGTTGGAAAATGAGCAGTTCTTC.

The rearrangement links TRBV7-3 to TRBJ2-3; 11 bases map to TRBD2. The junction had 18 bases not matched to a gene; V was cut back by 2 bases and J by 5 bases. Germline values: CDR1 SGHTA, CDR2 FQGTGA. CDR3 length: 20 residues. CDR3 DNA sequence: TGTGCCAGCAGCTTACTGGAGCCTAGCGGGAGGCCCCGCGTGATAGATACGCAGTATTTT. Translated: CASSLLEPSGRPRVIDTQYF.

This chain links TRBV6-5 with TRBJ2-7; the match to TRBD2 covers 10 bases. The CDR3 contains 15 residues. V lost 4 bases, J lost 5 bases, and 8 bases stayed unmatched. The germline gives CDR1 MNHEY, CDR2 SVGAGI. The CDR3 loop reads CASSFSGRAFHEQYF. The CDR3 DNA reads as TGTGCCAGCAGTTTCAGCGGGAGGGCCTTCCACGAGCAGTACTTC.

The DNA for the CDR3 is TGTGCCTGGTCACCGGGACAGGGGAATTCACCCCTCCACTTT. Translating it yields CAWSPGQGNSPLHF. The gene calls are TRBV30 and TRBJ1-6; 10 positions match TRBD1. V lost 5 bases to trimming and J lost 7 bases; unmatched junction nucleotides: 5. This CDR3 contains 14 residues. CDR1 GTSNPN and CDR2 SVGIG come from the germline V gene (reference sequence).

This chain connects TRBV4-3 to TRBJ1-5, with TRBD1 matching 9 bases. Trimming took 0 bases from V and 0 from J; bases not matched to a gene: 15. Germline CDR1 is LGHNA and CDR2 is YSLEER. The CDR3 is 21 amino acids. The DNA for the CDR3 is TGCGCCAGCAGCCAAGATTTCACCCGGGACAGGGAAAATTATAGCAATCAGCCCCAGCATTTT. This encodes CASSQDFTRDRENYSNQPQHF.

The chain joins TRBV7-6 to TRBJ1-1; D is uncertain. This CDR3 contains 18 residues. V was pared by 5 bases and J by 0 bases, with 22 bases between. CDR1 and CDR2 (germline): SGHVS, FNYEAQ. This CDR3 reads CASSHCPKSVDMNTEAFF. The CDR3, as DNA: TGTGCCAGCAGCCACTGTCCTAAGTCAGTCGACATGAACACTGAAGCTTTCTTT.

The chain uses TRBV6-1 and TRBJ1-5; D not certain. The CDR3 runs 14 residues. Trimming shortened V by 2 bases and J by 4 bases, and 9 bases separated the two germline ends. The germline V gene encodes CDR1 MNHNS and CDR2 SASEGT. Here the CDR3 reads CASSERRRNQPQHF. The CDR3 bases are TGTGCCAGCAGTGAACGGCGACGAAATCAGCCCCAGCATTTT.

The chain joins TRBV5-1 to TRBJ1-1; D is unclear. This CDR3 is 14 amino acids long. Trimming removed 0 bases at V and 1 base at J, with 7 bases between. CDR1 and CDR2 from the germline V gene are SGHRS and YFSETQ. Here the CDR3 DNA reads TGCGCCAGCAGCTTGGAAGGACGGAACACTGAAGCTTTCTTT. Amino acids: CASSLEGRNTEAFF.

The V gene is TRBV7-8, the J gene TRBJ2-2; D ambiguous. Germline-derived CDR1 and CDR2 are SGHVS and FQNEAQ. This CDR3 region has 12 residues. Trimming stripped 5 bases from V and 5 bases from J, with 6 bases between. This CDR3 is CASSVLTGELFF. The CDR3, as DNA: TGTGCCAGCAGCGTCCTGACCGGGGAGCTGTTTTTT.

CDR3 DNA sequence: TGCGCCAGCAGCCAAGGTATTCGGGATACGCAGTATTTT. Translation: CASSQGIRDTQYF. J is TRBJ2-3 and V is TRBV4-1; D is uncertain. V lost 1 base to trimming and J lost 6 bases, with 8 bases between them. The CDR3 length is 13 residues. Germline V gene data show CDR1 as MGHRA and CDR2 as YSYEKL.

The chain carries TRBV4-1 and TRBJ2-1; TRBD1 might be the D (6 bases). The length of the CDR3 is 16 residues. Germline-derived CDR1 and CDR2 are MGHRA and YSYEKL. Trimming took off 1 base at V and 0 bases at J, with 10 bases between the two ends. Here the CDR3 reads CASSQGGQTSYNEQFF. The CDR3 DNA is TGCGCCAGCAGCCAAGGGGGGCAGACCTCCTACAATGAGCAGTTCTTC.

The rearrangement links TRBV27 to TRBJ2-1, with 12 bases aligning to TRBD2. The germline gives CDR1 MNHEY, CDR2 SMNVEV (reference sequence). The CDR3 length is 15 residues. The junction had 6 bases not matched to a gene; V was cut back by 5 bases and J by 7 bases. The CDR3 nucleotides are TGTGCCAGCAGTACTAGCGGGAGGAGAAGGAATGAGCAGTTCTTC. Its protein product is CASSTSGRRRNEQFF.

This chain joins TRBV10-3 and TRBJ2-2, with TRBD2 matching 12 bases. The germline gives CDR1 ENHRY, CDR2 SYGVKD. J gave up 7 bases and V 0 bases, and 12 bases lay outside the gene matches. This CDR3 has 19 amino acids. CDR3 nucleotides: TGTGCCATCAGTGAGTCCGGTCGGACTAGCGGGATTCCGGTCGGGGAGCTGTTTTTT. It codes for CAISESGRTSGIPVGELFF.

This rearrangement joins TRBV10-1 to TRBJ2-5; 8 bases fit TRBD2. The CDR3 is 15 residues long. J lost 3 bases, V lost 2 bases, and 5 bases had no gene match. Germline V gene data show CDR1 as WNHNN and CDR2 as SYGVQD (reference sequence). The CDR3: CASSEKAGEEETQYF. The CDR3 DNA is TGCGCCAGCAGTGAGAAAGCGGGAGAGGAAGAGACCCAGTACTTC.

The genes are TRBV29-1 and TRBJ2-3; D uncertain. The CDR3 is 11 residues long. V lost 2 bases, J lost 6 bases, and 6 bases lay in between. The germline CDR1 and CDR2 sequences are SQVTM and ANQGSEA. The chain's CDR3 is CSVERSDTQYF. DNA for the CDR3: TGCAGCGTTGAACGATCGGATACGCAGTATTTT.

The chain has TRBV7-2 and TRBJ2-7; 8 bases agree with TRBD1. The CDR3 extends over 18 amino acids. The V gene end was trimmed by 6 bases and the J gene end by 2 bases; junction bases not matched to a gene: 18. CDR1 is SGHTA and CDR2 is FQGNSA in the germline V gene. The CDR3 bases are TGTGCCAGCAGACCAGGGGGCCCTTTAGCGGAAGTAACCTACGAGCAGTACTTC. Translated: CASRPGGPLAEVTYEQYF.

The chain uses TRBV29-1 and TRBJ1-2; perhaps TRBD1 as D (5 bases). The CDR3 runs 13 residues. V was clipped by 4 bases and J by 6 bases, with 15 bases between them. Germline V gene data show CDR1 as SQVTM and CDR2 as ANQGSEA. CDR3 loop: CSVGVGMGDGYTF. CDR3 sequence (DNA): TGCAGCGTTGGGGTGGGGATGGGGGATGGCTACACCTTC.

This rearrangement joins TRBV27 to TRBJ2-1; 7 nucleotides agree with TRBD2. V lost 5 bases, J lost 3 bases, and 16 bases stayed unmatched. In germline, CDR1 is MNHEY, CDR2 SMNVEV (reference sequence). The CDR3 runs to 18 residues. The CDR3 sequence: CASSPRERQALCYNEQFF. The CDR3 DNA reads as TGTGCCAGCAGTCCGCGGGAGAGGCAGGCCCTTTGCTACAATGAGCAGTTCTTC.

V and J are TRBV18 and TRBJ2-4; TRBD2 matches at 7 bases. Trimming removed 6 bases from V and 5 bases from J; junction bases left unmatched: 10. Germline values: CDR1 KGHSH, CDR2 LQKENI. The CDR3 covers 15 residues. In nucleotides, the CDR3 is TGTGCCAGCTCCCACCCTGGACTAGGCGAAAACATTCAGTACTTC. Translating gives CASSHPGLGENIQYF.

The rearrangement uses TRBV14 and TRBJ1-2; the match to TRBD1 covers 10 bases. Trimming took 3 bases from V and 6 from J; bases not matched to a gene: 4. Germline V CDR1 and CDR2: SGHDN, FVKESK. The CDR3 runs 14 residues. The CDR3 is CASSHSGTGDGYTF. CDR3 DNA sequence: TGTGCCAGCAGCCATTCCGGGACAGGGGATGGCTACACCTTC.